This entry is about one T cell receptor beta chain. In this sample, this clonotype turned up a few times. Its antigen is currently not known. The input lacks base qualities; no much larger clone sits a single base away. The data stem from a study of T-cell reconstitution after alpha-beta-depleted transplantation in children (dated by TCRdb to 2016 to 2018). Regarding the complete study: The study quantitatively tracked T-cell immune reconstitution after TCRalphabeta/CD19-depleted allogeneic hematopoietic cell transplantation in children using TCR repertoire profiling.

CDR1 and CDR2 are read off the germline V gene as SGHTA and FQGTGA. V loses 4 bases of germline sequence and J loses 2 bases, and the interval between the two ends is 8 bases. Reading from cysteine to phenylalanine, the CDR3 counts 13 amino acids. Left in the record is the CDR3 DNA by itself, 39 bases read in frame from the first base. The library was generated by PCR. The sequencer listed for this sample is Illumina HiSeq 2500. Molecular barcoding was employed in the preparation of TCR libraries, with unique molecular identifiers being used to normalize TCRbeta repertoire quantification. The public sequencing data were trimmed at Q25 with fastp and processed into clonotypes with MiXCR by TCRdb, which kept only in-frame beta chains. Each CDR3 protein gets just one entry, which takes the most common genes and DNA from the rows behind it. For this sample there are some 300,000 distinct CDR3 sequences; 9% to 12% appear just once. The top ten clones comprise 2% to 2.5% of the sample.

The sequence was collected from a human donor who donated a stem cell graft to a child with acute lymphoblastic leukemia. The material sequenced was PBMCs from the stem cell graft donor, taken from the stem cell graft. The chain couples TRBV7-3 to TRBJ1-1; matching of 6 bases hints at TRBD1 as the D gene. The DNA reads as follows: TGTGCCAGCAGCTGGGGGCATAACACTGAAGCTTTCTTT. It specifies CASSWGHNTEAFF.